These T cell receptor beta chains were read from a single sample in a study of chemoradiotherapy in HPV16-positive cancers. The table came from immunoSEQ multiplex PCR; TCRdb's copy has only in-frame clones and leaves some out. The data show approximately 13,000 clones, around three quarters seen once. Sampling was performed from a patient who underwent chemoradiotherapy. These receptors were collected from a human donor with HPV-associated anogenital cancer. Each CDR3 is given with its conserved first and last residue. A D gene is named only where the DNA matches it firmly. The size field is filled for only some rows; it gives once, few, many or a size class.

>TRBD1|TRBV6-5|.|TRBJ1-2
CASSWGTGDAYGYTF
TGTGCCAGCAGTTGGGGGACAGGGGATGCCTATGGCTACACCTTC
>TRBD1|TRBV28|few|TRBJ1-6
CASSRDSYNSPLHF
TGTGCCAGCAGCCGGGACAGTTATAATTCACCCCTCCACTTT
>TRBD1|TRBV7-9|.|TRBJ1-4
CASSTGGAREKLFF
TGTGCCAGCAGTACAGGGGGCGCTCGGGAAAAACTGTTTTTT
>TRBD2|TRBV7-9|few|TRBJ2-5
CASSPGVAGGRKTQYF
TGTGCCAGCAGCCCTGGAGTTGCGGGGGGGCGAAAGACCCAGTACTTC
>.|TRBV16|.|TRBJ1-4
CASSHAEAHEKLFF
TGTGCCAGCAGCCACGCGGAGGCCCATGAAAAACTGTTTTTT
>TRBD1|TRBV5-1|.|TRBJ2-7
CASSQPGQGIYEQYF
TGCGCCAGCAGCCAGCCGGGACAGGGGATTTACGAGCAGTACTTC
>TRBD2|TRBV5-1|once|TRBJ2-3
CASSQLASGGTDTQYF
TGCGCCAGCAGCCAGCTGGCTAGCGGGGGCACAGATACGCAGTATTTT
>.|TRBV6-1|.|TRBJ2-1
CASKGWDEQFF
TGTGCCAGCAAAGGTTGGGATGAGCAGTTCTTC
>TRBD2|TRBV5-6|.|TRBJ2-3
CASSWEGGFTDTQYF
TGTGCCAGCAGCTGGGAGGGCGGATTCACAGATACGCAGTATTTT
>TRBD1|TRBV9|.|TRBJ1-1
CASSPWTGGTEAFF
TGTGCCAGCAGCCCCTGGACAGGTGGCACTGAAGCTTTCTTT
>.|TRBV5-6|.|TRBJ1-1
CASQKRGAEAFF
TGTGCCAGTCAAAAGAGGGGTGCTGAAGCTTTCTTT
>.|TRBV7-2|.|TRBJ2-7
CASSLVRGPYEQYF
TGTGCCAGCAGCTTAGTTCGGGGGCCCTACGAGCAGTACTTC
>.|TRBV7-2|few|TRBJ1-5
CASSYRGNQPQHF
TGTGCCAGCAGCTACCGAGGCAATCAGCCCCAGCATTTT
>.|TRBV23-1|once|TRBJ2-5
CASSLAQYF
TGCGCCAGCAGTCTGGCCCAGTACTTC
>TRBD1|TRBV7-9|.|TRBJ2-7
CGGQGKWYEQYF
TGTGGGGGACAGGGGAAGTGGTACGAGCAGTACTTC
>.|TRBV7-2|.|TRBJ2-5
CASSLAGHQETQYF
TGTGCCAGCAGCTTAGCAGGCCACCAAGAGACCCAGTACTTC
>TRBD1|TRBV15|.|TRBJ2-1
CATSTRQGTYNEQFF
TGTGCCACCAGCACCCGACAGGGGACCTACAATGAGCAGTTCTTC
>.|TRBV10-3|.|TRBJ2-7
CAIRSNTSYEQYF
TGTGCCATCAGATCCAACACAAGCTACGAGCAGTACTTC
>.|TRBV4-1|.|TRBJ2-7
CASSQVIGQFYEQYF
TGCGCCAGCAGCCAAGTAATTGGACAATTCTACGAGCAGTACTTC
>.|TRBV21-1|.|TRBJ2-5
CASSNQAGALQETQYF
TGTGCCAGCAGCAACCAAGCGGGGGCCCTACAAGAGACCCAGTACTTC
>.|TRBV2|.|TRBJ2-7
CASMGYEQYF
TGTGCCAGCATGGGGTACGAGCAGTACTTC
>.|TRBV29-1|.|TRBJ2-3
CSVDSTGSTDTQYF
TGCAGCGTTGACAGTACAGGCTCCACAGATACGCAGTATTTT